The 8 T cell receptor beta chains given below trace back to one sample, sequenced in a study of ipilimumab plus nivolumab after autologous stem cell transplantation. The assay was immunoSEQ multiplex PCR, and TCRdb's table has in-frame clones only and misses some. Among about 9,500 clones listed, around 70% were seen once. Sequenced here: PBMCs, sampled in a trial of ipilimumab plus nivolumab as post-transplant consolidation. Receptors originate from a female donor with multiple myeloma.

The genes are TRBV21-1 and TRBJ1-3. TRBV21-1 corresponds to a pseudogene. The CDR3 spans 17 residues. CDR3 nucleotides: TGTGCCAGCAGGGGGGGGAACGGAACCTACTCTGGAAACACCATATATTTT. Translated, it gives CASRGGNGTYSGNTIYF.

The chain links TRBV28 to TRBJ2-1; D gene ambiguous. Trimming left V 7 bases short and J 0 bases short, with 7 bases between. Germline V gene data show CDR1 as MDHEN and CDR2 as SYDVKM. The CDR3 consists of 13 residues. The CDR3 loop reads CASKQSSYNEQFF. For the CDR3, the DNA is TGTGCCAGCAAGCAGAGCTCCTACAATGAGCAGTTCTTC.

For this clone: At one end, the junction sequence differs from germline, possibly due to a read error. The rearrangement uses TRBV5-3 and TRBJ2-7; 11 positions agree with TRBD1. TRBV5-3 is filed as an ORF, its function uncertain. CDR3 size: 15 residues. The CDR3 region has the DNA TGCGCCAGCAGCCTCCAACGGGACAGGGGGTACGAGCAGTACTTC. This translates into CASSLQRDRGYEQYF.

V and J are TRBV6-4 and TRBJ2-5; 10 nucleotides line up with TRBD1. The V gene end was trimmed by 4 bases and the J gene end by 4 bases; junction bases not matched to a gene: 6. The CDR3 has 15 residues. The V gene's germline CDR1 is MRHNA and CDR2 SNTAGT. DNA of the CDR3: TGTGCCAGCAGTGTGACAGGGGGCGGGGGAGAGACCCAGTACTTC. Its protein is CASSVTGGGGETQYF.

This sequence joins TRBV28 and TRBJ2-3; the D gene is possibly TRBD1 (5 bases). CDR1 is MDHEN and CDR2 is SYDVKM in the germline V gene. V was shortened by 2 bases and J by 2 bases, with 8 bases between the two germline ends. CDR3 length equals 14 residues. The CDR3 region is CASSLRQITDTQYF. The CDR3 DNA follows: TGTGCCAGCAGTTTAAGACAGATCACAGATACGCAGTATTTT.

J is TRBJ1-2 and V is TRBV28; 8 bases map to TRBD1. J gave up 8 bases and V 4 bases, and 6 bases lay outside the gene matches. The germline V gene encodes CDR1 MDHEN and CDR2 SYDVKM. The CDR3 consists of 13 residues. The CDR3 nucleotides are TGTGCCAGCAGTTCCCCAGGGGGCGAAGGCTACACCTTC. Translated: CASSSPGGEGYTF.

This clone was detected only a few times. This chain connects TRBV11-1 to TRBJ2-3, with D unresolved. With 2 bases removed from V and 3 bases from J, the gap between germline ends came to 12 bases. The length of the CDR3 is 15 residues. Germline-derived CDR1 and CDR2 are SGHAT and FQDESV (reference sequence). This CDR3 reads CASSLQGVTTDTQYF. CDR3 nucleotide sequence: TGTGCCAGCAGCTTACAAGGAGTGACGACAGATACGCAGTATTTT.

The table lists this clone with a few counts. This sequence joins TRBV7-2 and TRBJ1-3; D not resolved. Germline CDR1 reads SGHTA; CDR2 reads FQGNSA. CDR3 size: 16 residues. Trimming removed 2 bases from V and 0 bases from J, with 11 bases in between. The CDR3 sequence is CASSLTGGSSGNTIYF. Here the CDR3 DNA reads TGTGCCAGCAGCTTAACGGGCGGATCCTCTGGAAACACCATATATTTT.